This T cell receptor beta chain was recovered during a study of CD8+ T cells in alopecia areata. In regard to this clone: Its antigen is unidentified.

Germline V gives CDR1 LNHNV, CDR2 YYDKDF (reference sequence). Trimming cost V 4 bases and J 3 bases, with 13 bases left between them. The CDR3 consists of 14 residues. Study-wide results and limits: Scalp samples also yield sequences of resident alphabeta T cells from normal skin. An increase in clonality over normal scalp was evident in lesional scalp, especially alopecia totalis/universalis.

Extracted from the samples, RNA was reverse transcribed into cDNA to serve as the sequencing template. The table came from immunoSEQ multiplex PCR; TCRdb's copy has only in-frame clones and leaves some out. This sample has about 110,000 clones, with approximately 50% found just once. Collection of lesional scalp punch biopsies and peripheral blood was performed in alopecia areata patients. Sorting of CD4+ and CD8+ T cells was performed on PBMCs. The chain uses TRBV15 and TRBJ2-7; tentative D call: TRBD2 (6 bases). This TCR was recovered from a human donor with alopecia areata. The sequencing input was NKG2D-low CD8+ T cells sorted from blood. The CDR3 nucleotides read TGTGCCACCAGCACCTCCGCCGGGGGCTACGAGCAGTACTTC. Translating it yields CATSTSAGGYEQYF.